Listed here are 22 T cell receptor beta chains from one sample, sequenced in a study of cytomegalovirus exposure and HLA in healthy donors. The primer mix had 60 Vbeta and 13 Jbeta primers. Here immunoSEQ multiplex PCR was the method, and the copy in TCRdb shows in-frame clones only, minus some. Here the sample spans under 300,000 clones, 86% being singletons. Input material: PBMCs. These receptors all come from a middle-aged man in good health and CMV-seropositive.

This clone occurred once. This chain links TRBV10-3 with TRBJ2-7, with 10 bases identical to TRBD1. The length of the CDR3 is 16 residues. With 4 bases clipped from V and 4 bases from J, the junction kept 10 bases outside the gene matches. Germline V gives CDR1 ENHRY, CDR2 SYGVKD. As DNA, the CDR3 is TGTGCCATCAGTGCTTCGGGACAGGGGTCTCTGTACGAGCAGTACTTC. This gives the protein CAISASGQGSLYEQYF.

The J gene is TRBJ2-7, the V gene TRBV11-2; 8 nucleotides line up with TRBD1. J was trimmed by 5 bases and V by 2 bases; bases with no gene match: 5. The CDR3 spans 14 residues. Looked up from germline, CDR1 is SGHAT and CDR2 is FQNNGV. The CDR3, as DNA: TGTGCCAGCAGCTTAAGTGACAGGGGAAACGAGCAGTACTTC. It codes for CASSLSDRGNEQYF.

This chain connects TRBV7-9 to TRBJ2-5; 8 bases match TRBD2. V trimming: 6 bases; J trimming: 0 bases; junction bases outside the gene matches: 6. Germline CDR1 SEHNR, CDR2 FQNEAQ (reference sequence). The CDR3 runs to 15 residues. As DNA, the CDR3 is TGTGCCAGCAGACCCCCGGGAGGGTACCAAGAGACCCAGTACTTC. Amino acids: CASRPPGGYQETQYF.

The V and J genes are TRBV28 and TRBJ2-3; 9 bases map to TRBD2. The CDR3 consists of 14 residues. Germline V CDR1 and CDR2: MDHEN, SYDVKM. V gave up 6 bases and J gave up 8 bases; unmatched junction bases: 9. CDR3 nucleotide sequence: TGTGCCAGCAGCCCTAGCGGGACGGAAGGTACGCAGTATTTT. Translated, it gives CASSPSGTEGTQYF.

This clone came up once. The chain couples TRBV7-9 to TRBJ2-7, with 8 bases matching TRBD2. V lost 5 bases, J lost 5 bases, and 14 bases stayed unmatched. CDR1 is SEHNR and CDR2 is FQNEAQ in the germline V gene (reference sequence). The CDR3 runs 16 residues. CDR3 DNA: TGTGCCAGCAGCCCAGGCCTAGGGACTAGAAGTAACGAGCAGTACTTC. Translating gives CASSPGLGTRSNEQYF.

The chain combines TRBV28 with TRBJ1-1; TRBD1 agrees at 9 bases. Germline-derived CDR1 and CDR2 are MDHEN and SYDVKM. The CDR3 is made up of 15 amino acids. J was trimmed by 5 bases and V by 6 bases; bases with no gene match: 10. CDR3 residues: CASSAAGQGGTEAFF. CDR3 DNA sequence: TGTGCCAGCAGCGCAGCGGGACAGGGAGGAACTGAAGCTTTCTTT. Full variable domain (missing parts from reference TRBV28 and TRBJ1-1): DVKVTQSSRYLVKRTGEKVFLECVQDMDHENMFWYRQDPGLGLRLIYFSYDVKMKEKGDIPEGYSVSREKKERFSLILESASTNQTSMYLCASSAAGQGGTEAFFGQGTRLTVV.

This clone was recorded only once. V and J are TRBV7-2 and TRBJ2-5, with D possibly being TRBD2 (6 bases). The CDR3 spans 14 residues. Per germline, CDR1 SGHTA and CDR2 FQGNSA. V was cut by 3 bases and J by 2 bases, with 10 bases left in between. The CDR3: CASSFSSAQETQYF. The DNA for the CDR3 is TGTGCCAGCAGCTTTTCTAGCGCTCAAGAGACCCAGTACTTC.

V and J are TRBV5-1 and TRBJ2-1; D may be TRBD2 (5 bases). The CDR3 spans 17 residues. CDR1 is SGHRS, CDR2 YFSETQ, per germline. V lost 1 base and J lost 0, with 14 bases in between. CDR3 residues: CASSLSSGRDSYNEQFF. As DNA, the CDR3 is TGCGCCAGCAGCTTGTCCAGCGGAAGGGACTCCTACAATGAGCAGTTCTTC.

This clone was detected once. V gene TRBV19 combines with J gene TRBJ1-4, with D perhaps TRBD1 (5 bases). CDR1 LNHDA and CDR2 SQIVND come from the germline V gene (reference sequence). The CDR3 spans 15 residues. The V gene lost 7 bases and the J gene lost 3 bases, with 15 bases spanning the gap. The CDR3 spells CASNPAGQANEKLFF. CDR3 nucleotides: TGTGCCAGTAACCCGGCGGGGCAAGCTAATGAAAAACTGTTTTTT.

The chain recombines TRBV11-2 with TRBJ1-4, with 8 bases fitting TRBD1. The V segment lost 5 bases and the J segment 8 bases; nucleotides outside the gene matches: 10. The CDR3 spans 15 residues. Per germline, CDR1 SGHAT and CDR2 FQNNGV. CDR3 sequence: CASSPYGQGREKLFF. DNA for the CDR3: TGTGCCAGCAGCCCGTACGGACAGGGAAGAGAAAAACTGTTTTTT.

This chain uses TRBV5-1 with TRBJ2-7; 10 nucleotides match TRBD1. CDR3 size: 16 residues. With V trimmed by 1 base and J by 2 bases, 6 bases remained unmatched. CDR1 is SGHRS and CDR2 is YFSETQ in the germline V gene. DNA of the CDR3: TGCGCCAGCAGCTTGCTGGGGACAGGGGCCACCTACGAGCAGTACTTC. It is translated as CASSLLGTGATYEQYF.

V and J are TRBV27 and TRBJ2-7; 8 bases align to TRBD2. In germline, CDR1 is MNHEY, CDR2 SMNVEV (reference sequence). This CDR3 is built from 16 residues. V shed 2 bases and J 9 bases; nucleotides not matched to a gene: 15. The CDR3 spells CASSLGSGSNPGRQYF. The DNA for the CDR3 is TGTGCCAGCAGTTTAGGGAGCGGGAGCAATCCCGGGCGGCAGTACTTC.

This chain connects TRBV25-1 to TRBJ1-2; 8 bases map to TRBD1. Germline CDR1 and CDR2: MGHDK and SYGVNS. J lost 8 bases, V lost 9 bases, and 5 bases had no gene match. The CDR3 spans 11 residues. This CDR3 is CASDTGGGYTF. In DNA, the CDR3 is TGTGCCAGTGATACAGGGGGAGGCTACACCTTC.

As regards this clone: Mismatch with germline at one junction end may stem from a read error. The V call is TRBV5-1, the J call TRBJ2-7; TRBD2 matches at 12 bases. CDR3 length equals 14 residues. Germline CDR1 and CDR2: SGHRS and YFSETQ. DNA for the CDR3: TGCGCCAGCAGTTTGGGGACTAGCGGGTACGAGCAGTACTTC. Its protein is CASSLGTSGYEQYF.

The rearrangement uses TRBV19 and TRBJ1-2; 7 bases line up with TRBD1. CDR1 is LNHDA and CDR2 is SQIVND in the germline V gene (reference sequence). The ends lost 9 bases at V and 2 bases at J; junction bases unmatched: 3. The CDR3 is 12 residues long. CDR3 protein: CASYRGNYGYTF. In DNA form, the CDR3 reads TGTGCCAGCTACAGGGGCAACTATGGCTACACCTTC. Full variable domain (remainder filled in from reference TRBV19 and TRBJ1-2): DGGITQSPKYLFRKEGQNVTLSCEQNLNHDAMYWYRQDPGQGLRLIYYSQIVNDFQKGDIAEGYSVSREKKESFPLTVTSAQKNPTAFYLCASYRGNYGYTFGSGTRLTVV.

The chain uses TRBV10-3 and TRBJ2-4; tentatively, D is TRBD2 (5 bases). The V gene's germline CDR1 is ENHRY and CDR2 SYGVKD. The ends were cut back, 0 bases at V and 5 bases at J, with 11 bases in the middle. The CDR3 length is 15 residues. The CDR3 sequence: CAISESAGVQNIQYF. Here the CDR3 DNA reads TGTGCCATCAGTGAGTCTGCGGGCGTACAAAACATTCAGTACTTC.

The chain carries TRBV19 and TRBJ2-7; 7 bases agree with TRBD1. The length of the CDR3 is 13 residues. With V trimmed by 3 bases and J by 2 bases, 1 base remained unmatched. Per germline, CDR1 LNHDA and CDR2 SQIVND (reference sequence). The CDR3 loop reads CASSMRGPYEQYF. In DNA form, the CDR3 reads TGTGCCAGTAGTATGAGGGGGCCCTACGAGCAGTACTTC. Combining the CDR3 with reference TRBV19 and TRBJ2-7 gives the whole variable domain DGGITQSPKYLFRKEGQNVTLSCEQNLNHDAMYWYRQDPGQGLRLIYYSQIVNDFQKGDIAEGYSVSREKKESFPLTVTSAQKNPTAFYLCASSMRGPYEQYFGPGTRLTVT.

The CDR3 loop reads CAWRGGVETQYF. In DNA, the CDR3 is TGTGCCTGGAGAGGGGGAGTTGAGACCCAGTACTTC. The rearrangement links TRBV30 to TRBJ2-5, with a possible D match to TRBD1 (6 bases). The CDR3 is 12 residues long. The ends were cut back, 3 bases at V and 5 bases at J, with 10 bases in the middle. Germline-derived CDR1 and CDR2 are GTSNPN and SVGIG (reference sequence).

This clone was counted a single time. A junction end diverges from the germline sequence, so it may reflect a read error. The J gene is TRBJ1-5, the V gene TRBV27; 12 nucleotides match TRBD1. The germline V gene has CDR1 MNHEY and CDR2 SMNVEV (reference sequence). This CDR3 is 18 amino acids long. The CDR3 nucleotides are TGTGCCAGCAGTTTAGTGGGACAGGGGGCCCACACCGGTCAGCTCCAGCATTTT. Protein: CASSLVGQGAHTGQLQHF.

The chain joins TRBV28 to TRBJ2-7; perhaps TRBD1 as D (6 bases). CDR1 and CDR2 (germline): MDHEN, SYDVKM. The CDR3 covers 16 residues. Trimming took off 3 bases at V and 1 base at J, with 16 bases between the two ends. This chain's CDR3 is CASSFDGVTGSYEQYF. The CDR3 DNA reads TGTGCCAGCAGTTTCGACGGGGTGACAGGATCCTACGAGCAGTACTTC.

V and J are TRBV29-1 and TRBJ1-2, with TRBD1 matching over 10 bases. This CDR3 region has 15 residues. The germline gives CDR1 SQVTM, CDR2 ANQGSEA. The V and J ends lost 4 bases and 1 base, in that order; junction bases with no gene match: 6. CDR3 amino acids: CSVVGGTGDNYGYTF. The CDR3, as DNA: TGCAGCGTTGTGGGTGGGACAGGGGATAACTATGGCTACACCTTC.

The V and J genes are TRBV5-6 and TRBJ2-5; 7 bases agree with TRBD2. There are 13 residues in the CDR3. CDR1 and CDR2 from the germline V gene are SGHDT and YYEEEE. The trim removed 5 bases at V and 4 bases at J, leaving 5 bases unmatched. DNA for the CDR3: TGTGCCAGCAGTTTCAGCGGGACAGAGACCCAGTACTTC. Its translation is CASSFSGTETQYF.